The 27 T cell receptor beta chains below were found in one sample sequenced in a study of T cell changes during pregnancy in multiple sclerosis. TCRdb keeps only in-frame clones here, not all; method: immunoSEQ multiplex PCR. The sample holds approximately 46,000 clones, 85% to 95% seen once. The sequencing here drew on CD8+ T cells from peripheral blood mononuclear cells, taken in the second trimester of pregnancy. The origin of the receptors is a female donor with multiple sclerosis, enrolled in a pregnancy study.

The rearrangement uses TRBV11-2 and TRBJ1-1, with 8 bases matching TRBD1. The germline CDR1 and CDR2 sequences are SGHAT and FQNNGV. The CDR3 spans 15 residues. V trimming: 2 bases; J trimming: 1 base; junction bases outside the gene matches: 3. In DNA form, the CDR3 reads TGTGCCAGCAGCTTACAGGGGGCGCGGAACACTGAAGCTTTCTTT. Its protein is CASSLQGARNTEAFF.

The chain joins TRBV29-1 to TRBJ1-4, with D unclear. CDR1 and CDR2 (germline): SQVTM, ANQGSEA. This CDR3 region has 14 residues. Between the trimmed V and J ends, which lost 4 bases and 8 bases, there was a span of 17 bases. CDR3 in DNA: TGCAGCGTTGGATTTGTAAAGGAGGACGAAAAACTGTTTTTT. It specifies CSVGFVKEDEKLFF.

This chain connects TRBV4-3 to TRBJ2-3; 8 positions agree with TRBD2. Germline loops: CDR1 LGHNA, CDR2 YSLEER. The CDR3 has 15 amino acids. J lost 4 bases, V lost 0 bases, and 3 bases had no gene match. CDR3 DNA sequence: TGCGCCAGCAGCCAAGATCGGGGGGGAGCAGATACGCAGTATTTT. This sequence encodes CASSQDRGGADTQYF.

This clone was counted only a few times. The chain combines TRBV27 with TRBJ1-2, with a weak D call TRBD1 (5 bases). The V end lost 9 bases, the J end lost 4 bases, and 12 bases lay between the germline ends. CDR1 is MNHEY and CDR2 is SMNVEV in the germline V gene (reference sequence). This CDR3 has 12 residues. CDR3 sequence reads: CASRGQAYGYTF. The CDR3 DNA is TGTGCCAGTAGAGGACAAGCCTATGGCTACACCTTC.

The chain recombines TRBV27 with TRBJ2-1, with D perhaps matching TRBD2 (5 bases). The CDR3 loop spans 15 amino acids. V was shortened by 3 bases and J by 3 bases, with 12 bases between the two germline ends. CDR1 and CDR2 (germline): MNHEY, SMNVEV (reference sequence). CDR3 in DNA: TGTGCCAGCAGTTTCGGGGTGAGCATCTACAATGAGCAGTTCTTC. This encodes CASSFGVSIYNEQFF.

The rearrangement uses TRBV9 and TRBJ2-7; TRBD2 agrees at 7 bases. The CDR3 runs 15 residues. CDR1 SGDLS and CDR2 YYNGEE come from the germline V gene. The V gene end was trimmed by 1 base and the J gene end by 2 bases; junction bases not matched to a gene: 6. CDR3 nucleotide sequence: TGTGCCAGCAGCGTATCCCCTAGCGGCACCTACGAGCAGTACTTC. Amino acid sequence: CASSVSPSGTYEQYF.

The V gene is TRBV7-2, the J gene TRBJ2-1, with 8 bases fitting TRBD1. The length of the CDR3 is 14 residues. Trimming took 4 bases from V and 8 from J; bases not matched to a gene: 7. CDR1 is SGHTA and CDR2 is FQGNSA in the germline V gene. Here the CDR3 reads CASSSDRGVDEQFF. The CDR3 nucleotides read TGTGCCAGCAGCTCCGACAGGGGTGTCGATGAGCAGTTCTTC.

The chain combines TRBV5-1 with TRBJ2-2, with 8 bases fitting TRBD2. CDR3 length: 17 amino acids. V shed 3 bases, J shed 3 bases, and the junction held 10 bases outside the gene matches. Germline V CDR1 and CDR2: SGHRS, YFSETQ. CDR3 nucleotides: TGCGCCAGCAGCTCCCCGGGAGCGGGGGAAGACACCGGGGAGCTGTTTTTT. Protein: CASSSPGAGEDTGELFF. Full variable domain (remainder filled in from reference TRBV5-1 and TRBJ2-2): KAGVTQTPRYLIKTRGQQVTLSCSPISGHRSVSWYQQTPGQGLQFLFEYFSETQRNKGNFPGRFSGRQFSNSRSEMNVSTLELGDSALYLCASSSPGAGEDTGELFFGEGSRLTVL.

This chain joins TRBV4-3 and TRBJ2-2, with a tentative D call TRBD2 (6 bases). CDR3 length: 16 amino acids. With 3 bases removed from V and 0 bases from J, the gap between germline ends came to 11 bases. Germline V gene sequence: CDR1 LGHNA, CDR2 YSLEER. In DNA form, the CDR3 reads TGCGCCAGCAGCCAGGCCCTAGCGACGAACACCGGGGAGCTGTTTTTT. This codes for CASSQALATNTGELFF.

The V call is TRBV6-5, the J call TRBJ2-6; TRBD1 aligns across 9 bases. The CDR3 is made up of 13 amino acids. Trimming took 9 bases from V and 9 from J; bases not matched to a gene: 6. Per germline, CDR1 MNHEY and CDR2 SVGAGI. CDR3 residues: CASRTGEGNVLTF. For the CDR3, the DNA is TGTGCCAGTCGGACAGGGGAAGGCAACGTCCTGACTTTC.

The chain employs TRBV6-4 and TRBJ2-1, with D unclear. The CDR3 has 11 residues. Germline loops: CDR1 MRHNA, CDR2 SNTAGT. The V end lost 4 bases, the J end lost 7 bases, and 5 bases lay between the germline ends. CDR3 DNA sequence: TGTGCCAGCAGTGCCGGTAATGAGCAGTTCTTC. It yields the protein CASSAGNEQFF.

The chain is built from TRBV5-5 and TRBJ1-2, with D unresolved. The germline V gene encodes CDR1 SGHKS and CDR2 YYEKEE (reference sequence). This CDR3 region has 14 residues. V was trimmed by 4 bases and J by 6 bases, leaving 16 bases between them. CDR3 nucleotides: TGTGCCAGCAGCGCCGTTCAGTTTTTGGATGGCTACACCTTC. As protein: CASSAVQFLDGYTF.

The genes are TRBV5-6 and TRBJ1-2; possible D gene TRBD1, 6 bases. The length of the CDR3 is 14 residues. V lost 4 bases, J lost 2 bases, and 12 bases lay in between. From germline, CDR1 is SGHDT and CDR2 YYEEEE. CDR3 loop: CASSTGTANYGYTF. The CDR3 DNA reads as TGTGCCAGCAGCACAGGGACGGCCAACTATGGCTACACCTTC.

The CDR3 sequence: CASNGGGVGEQYF. The CDR3 region has the DNA TGTGCCAGCAACGGGGGGGGTGTCGGGGAGCAGTACTTC. The chain has TRBV7-9 and TRBJ2-7; 8 bases match TRBD2. Trimming took 7 bases from V and 7 from J; bases not matched to a gene: 9. There are 13 residues in the CDR3. Germline assignment: CDR1 SEHNR and CDR2 FQNEAQ (reference sequence).

The V gene is TRBV4-3, the J gene TRBJ1-5; no definite D call. V lost 4 bases to trimming and J lost 9 bases, with 13 bases between them. The V gene's germline CDR1 is LGHNA and CDR2 YSLEER. This CDR3 has 13 amino acids. This CDR3 is CASSRNLEGPQHF. In nucleotides, the CDR3 is TGCGCCAGCAGCCGGAATCTCGAGGGGCCCCAGCATTTT.

V and J are TRBV15 and TRBJ1-1; no clear D. Germline V gene data show CDR1 as LNHNV and CDR2 as YYDKDF (reference sequence). V shed 1 base and J shed 3 bases, with 9 bases lying between them. The CDR3 is made up of 14 amino acids. The CDR3 region is CATSRVSRYTEAFF. Here the CDR3 DNA reads TGTGCCACCAGCAGAGTTTCCAGATACACTGAAGCTTTCTTT.

This chain joins TRBV13 and TRBJ1-2; D call uncertain. The length of the CDR3 is 15 residues. Trimming took off 4 bases at V and 4 bases at J, with 16 bases between the two ends. CDR1 PRHDT and CDR2 FYEKMQ come from the germline V gene (reference sequence). The CDR3 is CASSSVDSGTYGYTF. The CDR3 bases are TGTGCCAGCAGCTCCGTGGACTCAGGTACCTATGGCTACACCTTC.

This sequence joins TRBV7-2 and TRBJ1-3; TRBD1 is a possible D gene (5 bases). Germline V CDR1 and CDR2: SGHTA, FQGNSA. The CDR3 loop spans 17 amino acids. Trimming pared 2 bases from V and 4 bases from J, leaving 18 bases between. CDR3 in DNA: TGTGCCAGCAGCTTAATAAGCGGGGGAGTCCTCGGAAACACCATATATTTT. Protein: CASSLISGGVLGNTIYF. The full variable domain, rest sourced from reference TRBV7-2 and TRBJ1-3, is GAGVSQSPSNKVTEKGKDVELRCDPISGHTALYWYRQSLGQGLEFLIYFQGNSAPDKSGLPSDRFSAERTGGSVSTLTIQRTQQEDSAVYLCASSLISGGVLGNTIYFGEGSWLTVV.

This chain connects TRBV4-3 to TRBJ2-5, with 12 nucleotides matching TRBD2. The trim removed 4 bases at V and 5 bases at J, leaving 11 bases unmatched. This CDR3 is 17 amino acids long. Germline CDR1 LGHNA, CDR2 YSLEER. This chain's CDR3 is CASSLRLAGAQKETQYF. CDR3 sequence (DNA): TGCGCCAGCAGCCTCCGACTAGCGGGGGCCCAGAAGGAGACCCAGTACTTC.

This chain links TRBV9 with TRBJ1-2; D is uncertain. V shed 2 bases and J shed 3 bases, with 11 bases lying between them. Germline assignment: CDR1 SGDLS and CDR2 YYNGEE. This CDR3 is built from 14 residues. CDR3 coding DNA: TGTGCCAGCAGCGTTAGGGCCGGGGACTATGGCTACACCTTC. It specifies CASSVRAGDYGYTF.

The chain combines TRBV29-1 with TRBJ1-3; perhaps TRBD1 as D (5 bases). The CDR3 length is 13 residues. Germline V lookup: CDR1 SQVTM, CDR2 ANQGSEA. Trimming took 4 bases from V and 1 from J, leaving 8 bases between them. The CDR3 region is CSVAGQSGNTIYF. The CDR3 region has the DNA TGCAGCGTTGCAGGGCAATCTGGAAACACCATATATTTT.

In this sample, this clone turned up once. The chain links TRBV7-2 to TRBJ2-1; perhaps TRBD1 as D (5 bases). Germline-derived CDR1 and CDR2 are SGHTA and FQGNSA. There are 13 residues in the CDR3. With 1 base removed from V and 8 bases from J, the gap between germline ends came to 9 bases. Here the CDR3 reads CASSLGVGDEQFF. The DNA for the CDR3 is TGTGCCAGCAGCTTAGGGGTAGGGGATGAGCAGTTCTTC.

This chain joins TRBV9 and TRBJ2-7; 11 bases map to TRBD1. Germline CDR1 is SGDLS and CDR2 is YYNGEE. This CDR3 contains 16 residues. V trimming: 4 bases; J trimming: 4 bases; junction bases outside the gene matches: 10. The CDR3 sequence: CASSTETGTGGYEQYF. CDR3 DNA: TGTGCCAGCAGCACTGAAACCGGGACAGGGGGGTACGAGCAGTACTTC.

CDR3 in amino acids: CASSESRGHLGTEAFF. DNA of the CDR3: TGTGCCAGCAGTGAAAGTAGGGGACACTTGGGTACTGAAGCTTTCTTT. The J gene is TRBJ1-1, the V gene TRBV25-1; D is perhaps TRBD1 (6 bases). Per the germline V gene, CDR1 is MGHDK and CDR2 is SYGVNS. Trimming cost V 2 bases and J 5 bases, with 18 bases left between them. This CDR3 is 16 amino acids long. Complete variable domain (other parts from reference TRBV25-1 and TRBJ1-1): EADIYQTPRYLVIGTGKKITLECSQTMGHDKMYWYQQDPGMELHLIHYSYGVNSTEKGDLSSESTVSRIRTEHFPLTLESARPSHTSQYLCASSESRGHLGTEAFFGQGTRLTVV.

This chain links TRBV10-3 with TRBJ1-1; TRBD1 might be the D (5 bases). Germline-derived CDR1 and CDR2 are ENHRY and SYGVKD. Trimming stripped 3 bases from V and 7 bases from J, with 9 bases between. The CDR3 spans 12 residues. Here the CDR3 reads CAISEVTDEAFF. The CDR3, as DNA: TGTGCCATCAGTGAAGTGACAGATGAAGCTTTCTTT.

This chain uses TRBV6-1 with TRBJ2-7; 7 bases line up with TRBD1. J was trimmed by 3 bases and V by 5 bases; bases with no gene match: 7. This CDR3 has 14 amino acids. In germline, CDR1 is MNHNS, CDR2 SASEGT. CDR3: CASSTGQEVYEQYF. The CDR3 DNA sequence: TGTGCCAGCAGTACTGGACAGGAGGTCTACGAGCAGTACTTC.

This chain connects TRBV7-9 to TRBJ1-3, with TRBD1 matching over 11 bases. With 6 bases clipped from V and 3 bases from J, the junction kept 7 bases outside the gene matches. Germline V lookup: CDR1 SEHNR, CDR2 FQNEAQ (reference sequence). This CDR3 spans 16 amino acids. CDR3 amino acids: CASRDRGPFNGNTIYF. The CDR3 nucleotides read TGTGCCAGCAGGGACAGGGGGCCTTTTAATGGAAACACCATATATTTT.